This TCR beta chain originates from a study of T cell repertoires in cytomegalovirus infection. Overall study: Indicated by public TCR beta signatures were CMV infection and matching HLA type.

Trimming stripped 7 bases from V and 2 bases from J, with 15 bases between. Germline V gene lookup returns CDR1 LNHDA and CDR2 SQIVND (reference sequence). This CDR3 is built from 15 residues. This clonotype came up a few times. What it recognizes is unknown. TCRdb re-analysed the reads in MiXCR, keeping a single row per CDR3 protein. Of 700,000 to 850,000 distinct CDR3 sequences in the sample, about 31% are singletons; the top ten hold roughly 12%. This receptor was obtained from a human donor in good health (CMV status not recorded). Some clones in this sample may be carry-over from other donors' samples. The source was cultured CD8+ T cells from PBMCs, collected from culture after CMV antigen stimulation. The chain links TRBV19 to TRBJ2-4; D not resolved. The CDR3 is CASKDGPLTKNIQYF. In DNA, the CDR3 is TGTGCCAGTAAGGACGGACCCCTGACCAAAAACATTCAGTACTTC. The entire variable domain, with the rest obtained from reference TRBV19 and TRBJ2-4, is as follows: DGGITQSPKYLFRKEGQNVTLSCEQNLNHDAMYWYRQDPGQGLRLIYYSQIVNDFQKGDIAEGYSVSREKKESFPLTVTSAQKNPTAFYLCASKDGPLTKNIQYFGAGTRLSVL.